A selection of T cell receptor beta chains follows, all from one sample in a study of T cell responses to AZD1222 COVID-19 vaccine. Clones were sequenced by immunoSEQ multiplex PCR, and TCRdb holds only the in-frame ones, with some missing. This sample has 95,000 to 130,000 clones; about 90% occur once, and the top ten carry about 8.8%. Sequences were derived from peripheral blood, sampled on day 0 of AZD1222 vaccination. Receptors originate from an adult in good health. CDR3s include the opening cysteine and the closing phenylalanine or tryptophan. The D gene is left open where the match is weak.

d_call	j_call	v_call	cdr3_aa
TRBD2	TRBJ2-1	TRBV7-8	CASSGSSYNEQFF
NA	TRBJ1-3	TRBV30	CAWTHTVSGNTIYF
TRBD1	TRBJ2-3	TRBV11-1	CASSRDRVTDTQYF
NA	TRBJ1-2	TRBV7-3	CASSLNQGNYGYTF
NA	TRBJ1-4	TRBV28	CASSPDHATNEKLFF
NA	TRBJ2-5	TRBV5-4	CASSLAGAATETQYF
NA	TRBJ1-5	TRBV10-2	CASNPDRPNQPQHF
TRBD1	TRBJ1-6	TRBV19	CASSIRLGQGTFYNSPLHF
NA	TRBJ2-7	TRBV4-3	CASSQLPAGEQYF
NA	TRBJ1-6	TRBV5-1	CASSLEALGSPLHF
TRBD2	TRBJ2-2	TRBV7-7	CASSQGTSGATGELFF
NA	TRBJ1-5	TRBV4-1	CASSQIWAQPQHF
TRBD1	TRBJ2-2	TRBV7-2	CASSSQGAGGELFF
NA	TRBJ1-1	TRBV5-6	CASNLGGNGKNTEAFF
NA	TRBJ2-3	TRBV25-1	CASRSTAADTQYF
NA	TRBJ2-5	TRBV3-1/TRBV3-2	CASRKTQGWKQETQYF
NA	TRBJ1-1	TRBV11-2	CASSPASGARGTEAFF
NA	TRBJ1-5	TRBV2	CASSESDINQPQHF
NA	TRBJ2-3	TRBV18	CASSRAGSTDTQYF
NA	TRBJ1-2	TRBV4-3	CASSQRRAGYGYTF
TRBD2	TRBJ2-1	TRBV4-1	CASSQVGLAGGPRHNEQFF
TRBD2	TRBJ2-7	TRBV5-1	CASSLAPTGGEYEQYF
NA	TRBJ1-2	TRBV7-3	CASSLQGNSYGYTF
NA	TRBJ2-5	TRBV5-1	CASSPGGGGSETQYF
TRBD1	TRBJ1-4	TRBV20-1	CSASASQDRFNEKLFF
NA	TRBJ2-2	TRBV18	CASSPVATGELFF
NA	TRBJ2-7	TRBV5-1	CASSFLPGTYEQYF
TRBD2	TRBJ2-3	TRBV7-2	CASSLGGLAGGTDTQYF
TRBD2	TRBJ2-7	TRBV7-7	CASSLRSGGPYEQYF
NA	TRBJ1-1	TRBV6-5	CASSYTGTGQAFF
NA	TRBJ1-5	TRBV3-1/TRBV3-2	CASSQGGGDSNQPQHF
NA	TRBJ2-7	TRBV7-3	CASSLGVSQPYEQYF
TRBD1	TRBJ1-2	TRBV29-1	CSVSRDSQFYGYTF
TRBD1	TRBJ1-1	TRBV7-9	CASSPGTGETEAFF
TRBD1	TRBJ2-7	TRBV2	CASRGTGDGEQYF
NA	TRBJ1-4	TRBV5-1	CASSLSSTNEKLFF
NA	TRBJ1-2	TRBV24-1	CATSDSRQAYGYTF
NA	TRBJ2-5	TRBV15	CATSSLVTKTQYF
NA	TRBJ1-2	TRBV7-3	CASSPNHGGIATNYGYTF
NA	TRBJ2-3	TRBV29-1	CSVAGEGTDTQYF
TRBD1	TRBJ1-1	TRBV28	CASSPTLGQGATEAFF
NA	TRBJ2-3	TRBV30	CAWSEGSVPDTQYF
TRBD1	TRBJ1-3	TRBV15	CATSRGQGHTIYF
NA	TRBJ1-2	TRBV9	CASSVEGHDYGYTF
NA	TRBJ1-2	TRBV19	CASSIGPNNGYTF
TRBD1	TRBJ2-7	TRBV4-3	CASSPTPGQGFYEQYF
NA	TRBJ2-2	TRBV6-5	CASKLYRNTGELFF
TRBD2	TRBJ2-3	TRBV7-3	CASSRLPASGGTDTQYF
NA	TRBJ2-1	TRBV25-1	CASSESTYNEQFF
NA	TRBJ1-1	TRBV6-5	CASSSSQSHVNTEAFF
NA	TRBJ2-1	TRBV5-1	CASSLGNGRDNEQFF
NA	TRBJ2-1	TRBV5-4	CASTLSANSYNEQFF
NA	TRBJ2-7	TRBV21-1	CASSKAPRPFLRSYEQYF
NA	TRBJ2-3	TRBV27	CASSFGWTDTQYF